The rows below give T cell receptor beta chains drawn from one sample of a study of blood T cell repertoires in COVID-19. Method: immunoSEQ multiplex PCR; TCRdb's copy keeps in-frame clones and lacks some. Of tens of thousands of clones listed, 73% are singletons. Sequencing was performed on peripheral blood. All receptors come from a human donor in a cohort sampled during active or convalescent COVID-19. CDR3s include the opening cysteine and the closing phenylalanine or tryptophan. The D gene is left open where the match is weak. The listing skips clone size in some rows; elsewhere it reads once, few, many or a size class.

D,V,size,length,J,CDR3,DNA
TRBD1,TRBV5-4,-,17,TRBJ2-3,CASSKGTGGSSTDTQYF,TGTGCCAGCAGCAAAGGGACAGGGGGTTCCAGCACAGATACGCAGTATTTT
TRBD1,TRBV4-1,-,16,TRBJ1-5,CASSQVYRGKGQPQHF,TGCGCCAGCAGCCAAGTTTACAGGGGGAAAGGTCAGCCCCAGCATTTT
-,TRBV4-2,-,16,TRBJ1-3,CASSQETALSGNTIYF,TGTGCCAGCAGCCAAGAAACAGCACTCTCTGGAAACACCATATATTTT
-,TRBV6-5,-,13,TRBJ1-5,CASSPPGNQPQHF,TGTGCCAGCAGCCCCCCCGGCAATCAGCCCCAGCATTTT
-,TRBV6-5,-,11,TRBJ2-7,CASSSGLEQYF,TGTGCCAGCAGCTCCGGTCTCGAGCAGTACTTC
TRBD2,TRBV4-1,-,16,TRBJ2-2,CASSYTGLAGAGELFF,TGCGCCAGCAGCTACACGGGACTAGCGGGGGCCGGGGAGCTGTTTTTT
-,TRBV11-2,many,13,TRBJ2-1,CASSSGLYNEQFF,TGTGCCAGCAGCTCAGGACTTTACAATGAGCAGTTCTTC
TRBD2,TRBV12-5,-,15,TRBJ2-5,CASGLNLAGVETQYF,TGTGCTAGTGGTTTGAACCTAGCGGGGGTAGAGACCCAGTACTTC
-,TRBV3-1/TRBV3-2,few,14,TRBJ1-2,CASSQVGDNYGYTF,TGTGCCAGCAGCCAAGTCGGAGATAACTATGGCTACACCTTC
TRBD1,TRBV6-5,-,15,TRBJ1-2,CASSYSGTGLYGYTF,TGTGCCAGCAGTTACTCTGGGACAGGGCTTTATGGCTACACCTTC
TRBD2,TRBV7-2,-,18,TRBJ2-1,CASSLGKIAGGTYNEQFF,TGTGCCAGCAGCTTAGGGAAAATAGCGGGAGGAACCTACAATGAGCAGTTCTTC
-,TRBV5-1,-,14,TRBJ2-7,CACRWSESSYEQYF,TGCGCCTGCCGCTGGAGTGAGAGCTCCTACGAGCAGTACTTC
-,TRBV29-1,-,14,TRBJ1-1,CSGAQGSGSTEAFF,TGCAGCGGAGCACAGGGAAGCGGGAGCACTGAAGCTTTCTTT
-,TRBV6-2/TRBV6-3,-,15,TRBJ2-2,CASSSPRVPRGELFF,TGTGCCAGCAGCTCTCCCCGGGTCCCCCGCGGGGAGCTGTTTTTT
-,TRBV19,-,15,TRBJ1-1,CASSSVGGGNTEAFF,TGTGCCAGTAGTTCCGTCGGGGGGGGGAACACTGAAGCTTTCTTT
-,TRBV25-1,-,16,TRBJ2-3,CASSVAGRRSQNTQYF,TGTGCCAGCAGTGTGGCAGGTCGACGGTCACAAAATACGCAGTATTTT
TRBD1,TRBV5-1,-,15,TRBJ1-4,CASRKTGTANEKLFF,TGCGCCAGCAGAAAAACCGGGACAGCTAATGAAAAACTGTTTTTT